A selection of T cell receptor beta chains follows, all from one sample in a study of cytomegalovirus exposure and HLA in healthy donors. Profiling relied on immunoSEQ multiplex PCR, and the TCRdb table lists in-frame clones only, not all of them. The sample data list approximately 80,000 clones. Sequenced input: PBMCs. The receptors come from a man between 18 and 29 years old in good health and CMV-seropositive. The CDR3 runs from the conserved cysteine through the conserved F or W. A D gene is named only where the DNA matches it firmly.

V gene	D gene	J gene	CDR3 DNA	CDR3 protein
TRBV6-5	TRBD1	TRBJ1-2	TGTGCCAGCAGCCCGCGGACAGGGTATGGCTACACCTTC	CASSPRTGYGYTF
TRBV19	.	TRBJ1-4	TGTGCCAGTAGTCGGGTGAATGAAAAACTGTTTTTT	CASSRVNEKLFF
TRBV19	TRBD1	TRBJ1-6	TGTGCCAGTACCCCGGGACAGGGGGCTTCACCCCTCCACTTT	CASTPGQGASPLHF
TRBV7-2	.	TRBJ2-3	TGTGCCAGCAGCGGAGGGACGGCGGGTACGCAGTATTTT	CASSGGTAGTQYF
TRBV19	TRBD1	TRBJ2-7	TGTGCCAGTAGTATAGAGGGACAGGGGTCCTACGAGCAGTACTTC	CASSIEGQGSYEQYF
TRBV5-1	TRBD1	TRBJ1-5	TGCGCCAGCAGCTTAGGGACAGGGAACAATCAGCCCCAGCATTTT	CASSLGTGNNQPQHF
TRBV28	.	TRBJ1-1	TGTGCCAGCAGTTCCAGGGCCTTCAAGACTGAAGCTTTCTTT	CASSSRAFKTEAFF
TRBV5-4	.	TRBJ1-1	TGTGCCAGCAGCGGGGAGGGGGCTGAAGCTTTCTTT	CASSGEGAEAFF
TRBV18	TRBD1	TRBJ1-5	TGTGCCAGCTCACCAGGGACAGATCAGCCCCAGCATTTT	CASSPGTDQPQHF
TRBV5-6	TRBD1	TRBJ1-6	TGTGCCAGCAGCGCGGGACAGTGGCTACCCCTCCACTTT	CASSAGQWLPLHF
TRBV13	.	TRBJ2-7	TGTGCCAGCAGCTCCCGGTACGGGAACCACGAGCAGTACTTC	CASSSRYGNHEQYF
TRBV30	.	TRBJ1-2	TGTGCCTGGAGTGTACACCCCAGTAGGCAGGGGAATGGCTACACCTTC	CAWSVHPSRQGNGYTF
TRBV2	TRBD2	TRBJ2-5	TGTGCCAGCAGCCCCAGCGGGAGGGCCGGGGAGACCCAGTACTTC	CASSPSGRAGETQYF
TRBV7-7	.	TRBJ2-2	TGTGCTAGCAGCTTAGCAGTCGGGGTTGCCGGGGAGCTGTTTTTT	CASSLAVGVAGELFF
TRBV19	.	TRBJ1-1	TGTGCCAGTAGTTCACAGGGCTCCTCGGGGGCTTTCTTT	CASSSQGSSGAFF
TRBV4-2	TRBD1	TRBJ1-1	TGTGCCAGCAGCCAAGGTGGGACAGCGAACACTGAAGCTTTCTTT	CASSQGGTANTEAFF
TRBV29-1	.	TRBJ1-2	TGCAGCGCCCCGAGCGCCGGTAACTATGGCTACACCTTC	CSAPSAGNYGYTF
TRBV4-1	.	TRBJ2-3	TGCGCCAGCACCTCCACAGATACGCAGTATTTT	CASTSTDTQYF
TRBV6-5	TRBD1	TRBJ1-3	TGTGCCAGCAGTTTAACGGCAGGGGGTAGTGGAAACACCATATATTTT	CASSLTAGGSGNTIYF
TRBV19	TRBD1	TRBJ1-5	TGTGCCAGTAGTACAACAGGGGGCAGAAATCAGCCCCAGCATTTT	CASSTTGGRNQPQHF
TRBV6-1	.	TRBJ1-4	TGTGCCAGCTCCCTTCACGGGGGGGTGCCTGGTTCACTGTTTTTT	CASSLHGGVPGSLFF
TRBV6-1	.	TRBJ1-2	TGTGCCAGCAGTGAAGTTGGGGGGTTCTATGGCTACACCTTC	CASSEVGGFYGYTF
TRBV11-2	TRBD1	TRBJ2-7	TGTGCCAGCAGCTGGGACAGGGACGAGCAGTACTTC	CASSWDRDEQYF
TRBV27	.	TRBJ2-7	TGTGCCAGCAGTTTACCGCTGGGGGGCGAGCAGTACTTC	CASSLPLGGEQYF
TRBV5-1	.	TRBJ1-2	TGCGCCAGCAGCTTGAAAGGCGTCCGGGGTGTGGATGGCTACACCTTC	CASSLKGVRGVDGYTF
TRBV5-6	TRBD1	TRBJ2-1	TGTGCCAGCAGCTCCCGGGGGACAGGGGACCTTAACGAGCAGTTCTTC	CASSSRGTGDLNEQFF
TRBV10-3	.	TRBJ2-1	TGTGCCATCAGTGAGTCGAGAGGGTTAGCGTACAATGAGCAGTTCTTC	CAISESRGLAYNEQFF
TRBV10-3	.	TRBJ1-5	TGTGCCATCAGTGAGTATCGGGAAATCAATCAGCCCCAGCATTTT	CAISEYREINQPQHF
TRBV5-1	TRBD1	TRBJ1-2	TGCGCCAGCAGCCCGCAGGGGGCGGAAGGCTACACCTTC	CASSPQGAEGYTF
TRBV5-1	TRBD1	TRBJ2-1	TGCGCCAGCAGCCGGAAACAGGGGGCGGATGCCCTCAATGAGCAGTTCTTC	CASSRKQGADALNEQFF
TRBV6-1	.	TRBJ1-5	TGTGCCAGCAGTGAAGCCCGGGTTATTAGCAATCAGCCCCAGCATTTT	CASSEARVISNQPQHF
TRBV19	.	TRBJ2-1	TGTGCCAGTAGGAAGCCGAGCTCCTACAATGAGCAGTTCTTC	CASRKPSSYNEQFF
TRBV2	TRBD1	TRBJ1-2	TGTGCCAGCAGCGTTTACAGACAGGGAACCTATGATGGCTACACCTTC	CASSVYRQGTYDGYTF
TRBV11-2	TRBD1	TRBJ1-2	TGTGCCAGCAGCCCAAACACAGGGGGCCTGTCAAATGGCTACACCTTC	CASSPNTGGLSNGYTF
TRBV9	TRBD1	TRBJ1-2	TGTGCCAGCAGCGCAGGGACAGGGAACTATGGCTACACCTTC	CASSAGTGNYGYTF
TRBV6-1	TRBD1	TRBJ2-4	TGTGCCAGCAGTCACACAGGGGGCCCCAAAAACATTCAGTACTTC	CASSHTGGPKNIQYF
TRBV7-9	.	TRBJ2-5	TGTGCCAGCAGCCTGACAGGAAACCAAGAGACCCAGTACTTC	CASSLTGNQETQYF
TRBV7-6	.	TRBJ2-7	TGTGCCAGCAGCGGGGGGAGAAGCTCCTACGAGCAGTACTTC	CASSGGRSSYEQYF
TRBV18	TRBD2	TRBJ2-1	TGTGCCAGCTCATCTTTACCAGGACTAGCGGGCCTCAATGAGCAGTTCTTC	CASSSLPGLAGLNEQFF
TRBV28	.	TRBJ1-2	TGTGCCAGCAGCCTTCCAGCGGTAGGCTATGGCTACACCTTC	CASSLPAVGYGYTF
TRBV5-4	.	TRBJ2-7	TGTGCCAGCAGCTTGTGGCAGGGAACCTACGAGCAGTACTTC	CASSLWQGTYEQYF
TRBV7-9	TRBD1	TRBJ1-2	TGTGCCAGCAGCTCCGGGACAGGGGGCCTCTTAAACTATGGCTACACCTTC	CASSSGTGGLLNYGYTF
TRBV11-2	.	TRBJ1-4	TGTGCCAGCAGCTTAGTCGCAACTAATGAAAAACTGTTTTTT	CASSLVATNEKLFF
TRBV6-4	TRBD2	TRBJ2-3	TGTGCCAGCAGTGCTAGCGGGGGGGCAGATACGCAGTATTTT	CASSASGGADTQYF
TRBV5-4	.	TRBJ1-2	TGTGCCAGCAGCTTACCATCTCAAGGGAGACATGGCTACACCTTC	CASSLPSQGRHGYTF
TRBV6-6	TRBD1	TRBJ1-2	TGTGCCAGCAGGGGGGGGGCAGGGGGCCTGAGCACCTTC	CASRGGAGGLSTF
TRBV10-3	.	TRBJ1-2	TGTGCCATCAGTGGAAGGGGCGCCGACTATGGCTACACCTTC	CAISGRGADYGYTF
TRBV7-2	.	TRBJ1-2	TGTGCCAGCACCTATGGGCACGCTGATGGCTACACCTTC	CASTYGHADGYTF
TRBV5-5	.	TRBJ2-4	TGTGCCAGCAGCTTGGGGGAGAACATTCAGTACTTC	CASSLGENIQYF
TRBV19	.	TRBJ1-2	TGTGCCAGTAGTATTGCGGCCGCCTACACCTTC	CASSIAAAYTF